This passage covers 8 T cell receptor beta chains from one sample sequenced in a study of blood T cell repertoires in COVID-19. Assay used: immunoSEQ multiplex PCR; TCRdb lists only in-frame clones, some missing. The profile shows approximately 350,000 clones, roughly four fifths of them singletons. The sequenced sample consisted of PBMCs or T cells enriched from blood (not recorded which). These TCRs come from a woman aged 50 to 60 who had recovered from COVID-19.

The chain employs TRBV6-2 or TRBV6-3 and TRBJ2-2; D ambiguous. CDR1 is MNHEY and CDR2 is SVGEGT in the germline V gene. V was shortened by 3 bases and J by 6 bases, with 5 bases between the two germline ends. CDR3 size: 12 residues. The DNA of the CDR3 is TGTGCCAGCAGTTATATGTCCGGGGAGCTGTTTTTT. Translated: CASSYMSGELFF.

The rearrangement links TRBV9 to TRBJ2-1, with D tentatively TRBD2 (5 bases). This CDR3 is 17 amino acids long. Between the trimmed V and J ends, which lost 4 bases and 3 bases, there was a span of 20 bases. From germline, CDR1 is SGDLS and CDR2 YYNGEE. CDR3 protein: CASSPYGEIRVYNEQFF. The CDR3 DNA is TGTGCCAGCAGCCCCTATGGGGAGATAAGGGTCTACAATGAGCAGTTCTTC.

The chain links TRBV25-1 to TRBJ1-1; 9 bases line up with TRBD1. The J segment lost 11 bases and the V segment lost 4 bases, leaving 5 bases of the junction unmatched. The CDR3 covers 12 residues. CDR1 and CDR2 from the germline V gene are MGHDK and SYGVNS. This CDR3 reads CASSGQTGGAFF. The CDR3 bases are TGTGCCAGCAGTGGACAAACAGGGGGCGCTTTCTTT.

V usage is TRBV5-5 and J usage is TRBJ1-1, with a weak D call TRBD1 (5 bases). Germline V gives CDR1 SGHKS, CDR2 YYEKEE (reference sequence). V lost 4 bases, J lost 5 bases, and 18 bases lay in between. CDR3 length: 15 residues. CDR3 sequence: CASSVLGVPGTEAFF. CDR3 nucleotide sequence: TGTGCCAGCAGCGTGCTAGGGGTTCCAGGGACTGAAGCTTTCTTT. Full variable domain (remainder filled in from reference TRBV5-5 and TRBJ1-1): DAGVTQSPTHLIKTRGQQVTLRCSPISGHKSVSWYQQVLGQGPQFIFQYYEKEERGRGNFPDRFSARQFPNYSSELNVNALLLGDSALYLCASSVLGVPGTEAFFGQGTRLTVV.

The J gene is TRBJ1-4, the V gene TRBV7-6; 12 positions agree with TRBD1. V shed 5 bases, J shed 7 bases, and the junction held 2 bases outside the gene matches. CDR1 SGHVS and CDR2 FNYEAQ come from the germline V gene. The CDR3 has 14 residues. CDR3 sequence reads: CASSVGQGAEKLFF. The CDR3 nucleotides read TGTGCCAGCAGCGTGGGACAGGGGGCTGAAAAACTGTTTTTT.

This chain uses TRBV2 with TRBJ1-1, with D possibly matching TRBD1 (6 bases). The germline CDR1 and CDR2 sequences are SNHLY and FYNNEI. The CDR3 has 15 residues. Trimming took off 7 bases at V and 4 bases at J, with 19 bases between the two ends. The chain's CDR3 is CASTPPLRGVTEAFF. The CDR3 DNA is TGTGCCAGCACTCCCCCCCTCAGGGGCGTCACTGAAGCTTTCTTT.

Only one count was recorded for this clone. This chain uses TRBV11-3 with TRBJ1-6, with TRBD1 as a possible D gene (6 bases). Germline V gives CDR1 SGHNT, CDR2 YENEEA. The germline V and J ends were trimmed by 0 bases and 7 bases, with 19 bases remaining between them. CDR3 length: 18 residues. The CDR3 DNA reads TGTGCCAGCAGCTTAGATCGCCTCGTTGGGGGCTTGAATTCACCCCTCCACTTT. This codes for CASSLDRLVGGLNSPLHF.

This clone appeared once. The rearrangement joins TRBV18 to TRBJ2-7; 13 nucleotides match TRBD2. V lost 4 bases to trimming and J lost 4 bases; unmatched junction nucleotides: 7. Germline V gene sequence: CDR1 KGHSH, CDR2 LQKENI. The CDR3 extends over 16 amino acids. CDR3 sequence: CASSQRTSGGAYEQYF. In DNA form, the CDR3 reads TGTGCCAGCTCACAACGGACTAGCGGGGGTGCTTACGAGCAGTACTTC.